This is a list of T cell receptor beta chains from one sample in a study of T cell repertoires in cytomegalovirus infection. TCRdb ran MiXCR on the reads and lists one entry per CDR3 protein. The sample shows about 830,000 distinct CDR3 sequences, less than 35% of them seen only once. These TCRs' antigens remain unknown. The sample was cultured CD8+ T cells from PBMCs, taken from culture after CMV antigen stimulation. The receptors come from a human donor in good health (CMV status not recorded). Some clones in this sample may be carry-over from other donors' samples. Both conserved end residues are part of each CDR3. The D gene is left open where the match is weak. Where a row states a size, it is once, few, many or the class of an expanded clone; other rows omit it.

14	NA	few	TRBV6-1	TRBJ2-6	CASRQGPGANVLTF	TGTGCCAGCAGACAGGGTCCTGGGGCCAACGTCCTGACTTTC
15	NA	NA	TRBV7-9	TRBJ1-5	CASSLTAYSNQPQHF	TGTGCCAGCAGCCTGACAGCTTATAGCAATCAGCCCCAGCATTTT
13	NA	many	TRBV7-9	TRBJ1-1	CASSLALGGEAFF	TGTGCCAGCAGCTTAGCGCTGGGGGGGGAAGCTTTCTTT
16	NA	NA	TRBV7-6	TRBJ2-3	CASSPEGGGPTDTQYF	TGTGCCAGCAGCCCCGAAGGGGGGGGGCCGACAGATACGCAGTATTTT
15	NA	NA	TRBV24-1	TRBJ1-2	CATSDRARGGHGYTF	TGTGCCACCAGTGATCGGGCCCGGGGGGGACATGGCTACACCTTC
17	TRBD1	NA	TRBV7-9	TRBJ2-1	CASSPKTGTEFSGEQFF	TGTGCCAGCAGCCCCAAGACCGGGACAGAATTTTCTGGTGAGCAGTTCTTC
17	TRBD1	NA	TRBV28	TRBJ1-3	CASTRYSGTGIGNTIYF	TGTGCCAGCACCAGATACTCCGGGACAGGGATCGGAAACACCATATATTTT
16	TRBD1	once	TRBV12-3/TRBV12-4	TRBJ2-6	CASSFFTGEGANVLTF	TGTGCCAGCAGTTTCTTCACAGGGGAAGGGGCCAACGTCCTGACTTTC
14	NA	few	TRBV27	TRBJ1-2	CASSIGRENYGYTF	TGTGCCAGCAGCATTGGCAGGGAGAACTATGGCTACACCTTC
14	NA	few	TRBV7-2	TRBJ1-5	CASSRSRASSFQHF	TGTGCCAGCAGTAGAAGTAGAGCCTCATCCTTCCAGCATTTT
15	NA	few	TRBV29-1	TRBJ1-5	CSPPPGRAGNQPQHF	TGCAGCCCCCCCCCGGGGAGGGCAGGCAATCAGCCCCAGCATTTT
15	TRBD2	NA	TRBV6-2/TRBV6-3	TRBJ2-3	CASNQLAGDTDTQYF	TGTGCCAGCAACCAACTAGCGGGGGACACAGATACGCAGTATTTT
16	NA	few	TRBV7-4	TRBJ1-5	CASSLGGIGGNQPQHF	TGTGCCAGCAGCTTAGGGGGGATCGGAGGCAATCAGCCCCAGCATTTT
16	NA	NA	TRBV12-3/TRBV12-4	TRBJ1-6	CASSKPGLLYNSPLHF	TGTGCCAGCAGTAAGCCGGGCCTACTTTATAATTCACCCCTCCACTTT
13	NA	few	TRBV12-5	TRBJ2-2	CASGLAVTGELFF	TGTGCTAGTGGTTTAGCGGTCACCGGGGAGCTGTTTTTT
16	TRBD1	NA	TRBV4-1	TRBJ2-1	CASSQVQGGDYNEQFF	TGCGCCAGCAGCCAAGTTCAAGGGGGCGACTACAATGAGCAGTTCTTC
14	NA	NA	TRBV24-1	TRBJ2-3	CATSARGVRDTQYF	TGTGCCACCAGTGCCCGAGGAGTCAGGGATACGCAGTATTTT
16	NA	NA	TRBV4-2	TRBJ2-1	CASSQDGGSSYNEQFF	TGTGCCAGCAGCCAAGACGGCGGTAGCTCCTACAATGAGCAGTTCTTC
16	NA	few	TRBV5-6	TRBJ2-3	CASSLFRGDITDTQYF	TGTGCCAGCAGCTTGTTTCGGGGGGACATCACAGATACGCAGTATTTT
14	TRBD1	NA	TRBV2	TRBJ1-5	CASSGGQGALPQHF	TGTGCCAGCAGTGGGGGACAGGGGGCGCTTCCCCAGCATTTT
15	TRBD1	few	TRBV25-1	TRBJ1-4	CATAPGTAEGEKLFF	TGTGCCACCGCACCCGGGACAGCCGAAGGGGAAAAACTGTTTTTT
14	NA	many	TRBV7-2	TRBJ2-1	CASSRPYRLREQFF	TGTGCCAGCAGCCGCCCTTACCGACTTAGGGAGCAGTTCTTC
15	NA	NA	TRBV19	TRBJ1-1	CASSHRDTQNTEAFF	TGTGCCAGTAGTCACCGGGACACCCAGAACACTGAAGCTTTCTTT
15	TRBD1	NA	TRBV4-3	TRBJ1-2	CASSPEGGGGYGYTF	TGCGCCAGCAGCCCGGAAGGGGGCGGAGGGTATGGCTACACCTTC
16	NA	NA	TRBV7-9	TRBJ2-2	CASSLRHVVQTGELFF	TGTGCCAGCAGCTTAAGACACGTAGTACAAACCGGGGAGCTGTTTTTT
15	NA	NA	TRBV4-3	TRBJ1-1	CASSQGPQGNTEAFF	TGCGCCAGCAGCCAAGGGCCCCAGGGGAACACTGAAGCTTTCTTT
15	TRBD1	NA	TRBV11-3	TRBJ1-5	CASSLRDSCNQPQHF	TGTGCCAGCAGCTTACGGGACAGCTGCAATCAGCCCCAGCATTTT
15	TRBD1	few	TRBV6-1	TRBJ2-1	CASSIGTGGGNEQFF	TGTGCCAGCAGTATTGGGACAGGGGGCGGAAATGAGCAGTTCTTC